The clone carrying this T cell receptor (beta chain) was observed a handful of times. Its specificity is unknown. The blood RNA (from unsorted whole blood) was obtained, and germline DNA was also extracted. From approximately 490 ng total RNA, TCR beta cDNA was generated with a primer in the constant region. Three nested multiplex PCR rounds, a slightly modified ARM-PCR, produced the libraries for TCR beta. A C-beta reverse primer was combined with TRBV1-TRBV30 forward primers in the first two PCR rounds, and each round had roughly 11 cycles. TCRdb reanalysed the multiplex PCR reads using MiXCR and keeps one entry per CDR3 protein. The sample lists approximately 310,000 distinct CDR3 sequences, 65% seen once, with roughly 10% in the top ten. This record comes from a study of tumor-infiltrating lymphocytes in primary liver carcinoma. At the level of the study: The neoplasms were of stage T1-T3 N0M0, with dimensions of about 4.2 to 10 cm across. Findings and limits, study-wide: Tumor-blood pairs (like tumor-adjacent pairs) overlapped less than tumor region pairs did.

The V segment lost 4 bases and the J segment 5 bases; nucleotides outside the gene matches: 5. The CDR3 consists of 14 residues. Germline assignment: CDR1 SGHDN and CDR2 FVKESK. Sequenced input: peripheral blood. This clonotype originated in a man between 40 and 49 years old with primary liver carcinoma and hepatitis B virus infection. This rearrangement joins TRBV14 to TRBJ2-1; 7 nucleotides agree with TRBD2. The CDR3 loop is CASSRDRGDNEQFF. The CDR3 nucleotides read TGTGCCAGCAGCCGAGATCGGGGGGACAATGAGCAGTTCTTC. The entire variable domain, with the rest obtained from reference TRBV14 and TRBJ2-1, is as follows: EAGVTQFPSHSVIEKGQTVTLRCDPISGHDNLYWYRRVMGKEIKFLLHFVKESKQDESGMPNNRFLAERTGGTYSTLKVQPAELEDSGVYFCASSRDRGDNEQFFGPGTRLTVL.